A selection of T cell receptor beta chains follows, all from one sample in a study of blood T cell repertoires in COVID-19. Profiled with immunoSEQ multiplex PCR; TCRdb holds only in-frame clones, not every one. The sample contains around 69,000 clones, roughly 80% of which appear only once. Source material: peripheral blood. These receptors originate from a woman between 55 and 75 years old with acute or convalescent COVID-19. Both conserved end residues are part of each CDR3. Fields, in order: J gene, V gene, clone size, D gene, CDR3 DNA, CDR3 protein. D genes are given only for firm matches. Not every row has a clone size; where given, it reads once, few, many or a size class.

J gene: TRBJ2-2; V gene: TRBV30; clone size: NA; D gene: TRBD1; CDR3 DNA: TGTGCCTTCTTGGGACAGCGCTACACCGGAGAGCTGTTTTTT; CDR3 protein: CAFLGQRYTGELFF
J gene: TRBJ1-1; V gene: TRBV3-1/TRBV3-2; clone size: NA; D gene: NA; CDR3 DNA: TGTGCCAGCAGCCAAGAAGGCGCGGGTCGGCACACTGAAGCTTTCTTT; CDR3 protein: CASSQEGAGRHTEAFF
J gene: TRBJ1-3; V gene: TRBV7-9; clone size: NA; D gene: NA; CDR3 DNA: TGTGCCAGCAGCTTACTGATGCCTCGGAGCTCTGGAAACACCATATATTTT; CDR3 protein: CASSLLMPRSSGNTIYF
J gene: TRBJ1-2; V gene: TRBV4-1; clone size: NA; D gene: NA; CDR3 DNA: TGCGCCAGCAGCCAGCCGACCCGAAGGGGCTATGGCTACACCTTC; CDR3 protein: CASSQPTRRGYGYTF
J gene: TRBJ1-5; V gene: TRBV7-3; clone size: NA; D gene: NA; CDR3 DNA: TGTGCCAGCAGCTTATCCTCCAATCAGCCCCAGCATTTT; CDR3 protein: CASSLSSNQPQHF
J gene: TRBJ1-1; V gene: TRBV14; clone size: once; D gene: TRBD1; CDR3 DNA: TGTGCCAGCAGCCCATTAGACAGGGGGAGCACTGAAGCTTTCTTT; CDR3 protein: CASSPLDRGSTEAFF
J gene: TRBJ2-7; V gene: TRBV18; clone size: once; D gene: NA; CDR3 DNA: TGTGCCAGCTCACCAGGACAGTACGAGCAGTACTTC; CDR3 protein: CASSPGQYEQYF
J gene: TRBJ1-1; V gene: TRBV18; clone size: NA; D gene: NA; CDR3 DNA: TGTGCCAGCTCCCATGGACAGAACACTGAAGCTTTCTTT; CDR3 protein: CASSHGQNTEAFF
J gene: TRBJ2-1; V gene: TRBV5-1; clone size: NA; D gene: NA; CDR3 DNA: TGCGCCAGCAGCTTGGTCGTCCGGGAGAGGGGTCTGGGTGAGCAGTTCTTC; CDR3 protein: CASSLVVRERGLGEQFF
J gene: TRBJ1-4; V gene: TRBV6-5; clone size: NA; D gene: NA; CDR3 DNA: TGTGCCAGCCTATCGCAGGGCGAAGAAAAACTGTTTTTT; CDR3 protein: CASLSQGEEKLFF
J gene: TRBJ1-6; V gene: TRBV2; clone size: few; D gene: TRBD1; CDR3 DNA: TGTGCCGGCAGAATAGGGTGGACAGGCGGATCACCCCTCCACTTT; CDR3 protein: CAGRIGWTGGSPLHF
J gene: TRBJ1-6; V gene: TRBV28; clone size: NA; D gene: NA; CDR3 DNA: TGTGCCAGCAGTTCTCCCCCCTCCTATAATTCACCCCTCCACTTT; CDR3 protein: CASSSPPSYNSPLHF
J gene: TRBJ2-5; V gene: TRBV6-5; clone size: NA; D gene: TRBD1; CDR3 DNA: TGTGCCAGCAGTAGGACAGGCCAAGAGACCCAGTACTTC; CDR3 protein: CASSRTGQETQYF
J gene: TRBJ1-2; V gene: TRBV12-2; clone size: NA; D gene: NA; CDR3 DNA: TGTGCAAGTCGCCCCCAGGACAGAGTACTTTATGGCTACACCTTC; CDR3 protein: CASRPQDRVLYGYTF
J gene: TRBJ1-1; V gene: TRBV27; clone size: NA; D gene: TRBD1; CDR3 DNA: TGTGCCAGCAGTCCTAACACTCTGACAGGGGAAGCTTTCTTT; CDR3 protein: CASSPNTLTGEAFF
J gene: TRBJ1-2; V gene: TRBV6-6; clone size: NA; D gene: NA; CDR3 DNA: TGTGCCAGCCAGTACGGGGGGGGGCTGGGTGGCTACACCTTC; CDR3 protein: CASQYGGGLGGYTF
J gene: TRBJ1-3; V gene: TRBV10-2; clone size: NA; D gene: NA; CDR3 DNA: TGCGCCAGCTCGCGAGGGCTAGATGGAAACACCATATATTTT; CDR3 protein: CASSRGLDGNTIYF
J gene: TRBJ2-2; V gene: TRBV12-3/TRBV12-4; clone size: NA; D gene: NA; CDR3 DNA: TGTGCCAGCAGTCCCGTTACTCCCGGGGAGCTGTTTTTT; CDR3 protein: CASSPVTPGELFF
J gene: TRBJ2-1; V gene: TRBV7-3; clone size: NA; D gene: TRBD2; CDR3 DNA: TGTGCCAGCAGCTTAGAGTCTAGCGGGAATTTGGGTGAGCAGTTCTTC; CDR3 protein: CASSLESSGNLGEQFF